The T cell receptor beta chain under discussion was sequenced for a study of chemoradiotherapy in HPV16-positive cancers. Study-wide results and caveats: In HPV16-positive patients, HPV-responsive T-cell expansion tracked better recurrence-free survival. During treatment, candidate HPV-specific clones and E7-related motifs expanded in tumor.

About this clone itself: What it binds is unknown.

The assay was immunoSEQ multiplex PCR, and TCRdb's table has in-frame clones only and misses some. The table shows 30,000 to 40,000 clones, with approximately 92% occurring only once. Germline lookup yields CDR1 MNHEY and CDR2 SVGAGI. The CDR3 extends over 15 amino acids. V was cut by 2 bases and J by 2 bases, with 10 bases left in between. Repeated repertoire sampling spanned the course of chemoradiotherapy. Sequences were derived from blood, sampled from a patient who underwent chemoradiotherapy. The receptor was isolated from a human donor with HPV-associated anogenital cancer. This chain joins TRBV6-5 and TRBJ2-1; no definite D call. CDR3 sequence: CASSYVADAYNEQFF. The CDR3 coding sequence is TGTGCCAGCAGTTACGTGGCTGACGCCTACAATGAGCAGTTCTTC.